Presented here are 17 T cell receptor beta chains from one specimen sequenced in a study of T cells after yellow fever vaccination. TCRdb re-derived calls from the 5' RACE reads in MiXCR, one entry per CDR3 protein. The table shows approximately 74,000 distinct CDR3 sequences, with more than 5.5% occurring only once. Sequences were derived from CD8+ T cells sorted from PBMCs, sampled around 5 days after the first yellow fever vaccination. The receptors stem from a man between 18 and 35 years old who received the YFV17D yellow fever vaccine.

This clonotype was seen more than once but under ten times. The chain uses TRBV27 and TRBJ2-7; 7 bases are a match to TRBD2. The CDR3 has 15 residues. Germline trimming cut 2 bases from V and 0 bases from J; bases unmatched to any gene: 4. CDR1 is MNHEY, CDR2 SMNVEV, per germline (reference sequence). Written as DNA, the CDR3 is TGTGCCAGCAGTTTAACAGGCGGGAGCTCCTACGAGCAGTACTTC. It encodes CASSLTGGSSYEQYF.

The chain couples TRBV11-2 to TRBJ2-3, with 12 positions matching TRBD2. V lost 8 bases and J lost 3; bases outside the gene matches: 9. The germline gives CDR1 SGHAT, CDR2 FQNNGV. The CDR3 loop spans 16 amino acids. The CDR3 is CASDHPLAGGTDTQYF. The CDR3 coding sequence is TGTGCCAGCGACCACCCCCTAGCGGGGGGGACAGATACGCAGTATTTT. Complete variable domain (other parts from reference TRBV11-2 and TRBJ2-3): EAGVAQSPRYKIIEKRQSVAFWCNPISGHATLYWYQQILGQGPKLLIQFQNNGVVDDSQLPKDRFSAERLKGVDSTLKIQPAKLEDSAVYLCASDHPLAGGTDTQYFGPGTRLTVL.

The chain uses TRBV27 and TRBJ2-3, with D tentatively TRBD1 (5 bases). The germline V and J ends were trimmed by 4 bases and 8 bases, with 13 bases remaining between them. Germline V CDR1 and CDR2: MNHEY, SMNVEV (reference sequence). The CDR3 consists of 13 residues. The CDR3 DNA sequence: TGTGCCAGCAGTTGGCAAGGGGTGGGTACGCAGTATTTT. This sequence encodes CASSWQGVGTQYF.

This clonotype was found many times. The CDR3 DNA follows: TGTGCCAGCAGTTACACCGGTAGCGGGGGTAATGAGCAGTTCTTC. Encoded protein: CASSYTGSGGNEQFF. This chain connects TRBV6-2 or TRBV6-3 to TRBJ2-1, with 9 nucleotides matching TRBD2. The CDR3 has 15 residues. Germline CDR1 reads MNHEY; CDR2 reads SVGEGT. J was trimmed by 7 bases and V by 2 bases; bases with no gene match: 6.

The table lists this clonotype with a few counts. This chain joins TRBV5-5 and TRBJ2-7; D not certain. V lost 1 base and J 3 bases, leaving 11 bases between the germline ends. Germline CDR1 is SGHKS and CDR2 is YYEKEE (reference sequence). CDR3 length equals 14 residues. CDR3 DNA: TGTGCCAGCAGCTTGTCGTTACCCAGCTACGAGCAGTACTTC. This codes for CASSLSLPSYEQYF.

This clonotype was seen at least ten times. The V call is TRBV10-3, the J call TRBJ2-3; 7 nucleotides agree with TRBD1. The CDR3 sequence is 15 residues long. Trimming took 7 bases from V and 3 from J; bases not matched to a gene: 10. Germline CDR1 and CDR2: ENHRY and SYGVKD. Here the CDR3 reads CAITRTGEGTDTQYF. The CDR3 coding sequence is TGTGCCATCACACGGACAGGCGAGGGGACAGATACGCAGTATTTT.

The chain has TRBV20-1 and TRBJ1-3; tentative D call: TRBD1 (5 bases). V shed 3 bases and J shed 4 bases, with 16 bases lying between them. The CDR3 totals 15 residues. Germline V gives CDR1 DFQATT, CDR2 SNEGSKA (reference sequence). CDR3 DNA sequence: TGCAGTGCTAGGGGGGGGGGATCGTACGGAAACACCATATATTTT. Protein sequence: CSARGGGSYGNTIYF.

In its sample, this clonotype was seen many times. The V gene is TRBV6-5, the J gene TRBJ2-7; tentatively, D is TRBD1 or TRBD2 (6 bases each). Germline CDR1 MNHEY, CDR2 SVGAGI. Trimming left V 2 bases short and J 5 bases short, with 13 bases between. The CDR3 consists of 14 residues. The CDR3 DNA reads TGTGCCAGCAGTTACGGAGGGGGGATGGACGAGCAGTACTTC. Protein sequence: CASSYGGGMDEQYF.

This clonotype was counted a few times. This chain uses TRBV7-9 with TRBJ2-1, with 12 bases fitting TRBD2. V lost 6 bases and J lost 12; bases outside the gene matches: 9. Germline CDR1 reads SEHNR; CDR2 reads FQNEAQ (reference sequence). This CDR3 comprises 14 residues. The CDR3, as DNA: TGTGCCAGCAGACCTAGCGGGGGGGGAATTGGGCAGTTCTTC. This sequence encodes CASRPSGGGIGQFF.

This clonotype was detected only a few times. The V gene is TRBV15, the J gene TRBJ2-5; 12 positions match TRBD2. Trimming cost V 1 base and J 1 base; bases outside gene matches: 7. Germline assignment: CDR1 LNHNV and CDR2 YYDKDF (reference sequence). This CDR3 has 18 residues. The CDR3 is CATSRGVVGLAGQETQYF. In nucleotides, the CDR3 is TGTGCCACCAGCAGAGGAGTGGTGGGACTAGCGGGCCAAGAGACCCAGTACTTC.

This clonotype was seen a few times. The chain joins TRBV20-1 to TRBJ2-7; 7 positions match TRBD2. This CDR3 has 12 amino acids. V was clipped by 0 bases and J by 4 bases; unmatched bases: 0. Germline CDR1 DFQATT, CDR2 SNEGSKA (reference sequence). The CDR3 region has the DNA TGCAGTGCTAGAGAAGCGGGGTACGAGCAGTACTTC. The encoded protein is CSAREAGYEQYF.

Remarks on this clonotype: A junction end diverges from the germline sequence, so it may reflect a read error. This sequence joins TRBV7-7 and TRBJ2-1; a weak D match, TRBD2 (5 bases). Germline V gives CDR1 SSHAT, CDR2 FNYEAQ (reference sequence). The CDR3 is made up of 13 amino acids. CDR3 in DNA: TGTGCTAGCAGCGCCGCTAGCAGCGATGAGCAGTTCTTC. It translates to CASSAASSDEQFF.

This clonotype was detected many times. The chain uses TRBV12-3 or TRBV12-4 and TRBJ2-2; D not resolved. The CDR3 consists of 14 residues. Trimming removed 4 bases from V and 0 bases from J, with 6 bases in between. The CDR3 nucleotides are TGTGCCAGCAGTTACATAACGAACACCGGGGAGCTGTTTTTT. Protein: CASSYITNTGELFF.

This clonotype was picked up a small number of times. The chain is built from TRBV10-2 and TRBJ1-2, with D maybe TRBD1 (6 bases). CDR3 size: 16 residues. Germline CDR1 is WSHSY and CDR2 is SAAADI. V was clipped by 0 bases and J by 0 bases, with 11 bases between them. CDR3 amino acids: CASSESQGPANYGYTF. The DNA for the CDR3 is TGCGCCAGCAGTGAGTCTCAGGGGCCAGCTAACTATGGCTACACCTTC.

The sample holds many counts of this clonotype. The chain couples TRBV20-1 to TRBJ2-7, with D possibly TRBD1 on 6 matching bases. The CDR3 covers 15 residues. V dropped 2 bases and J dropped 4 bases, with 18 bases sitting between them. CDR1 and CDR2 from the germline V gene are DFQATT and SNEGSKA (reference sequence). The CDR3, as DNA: TGCAGTGCTAGACCCCGGGCAGGGGCGCTTTACGAGCAGTACGTC. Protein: CSARPRAGALYEQYV.

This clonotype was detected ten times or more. The CDR3 coding sequence is TGCGCCAGCAGCCCCACTGGGGGGGCCCAATACAATGAGCAGTTCTTC. This codes for CASSPTGGAQYNEQFF. The chain is built from TRBV4-1 and TRBJ2-1, with a weak D call TRBD2 (7 bases). Germline V gene lookup returns CDR1 MGHRA and CDR2 YSYEKL. V lost 4 bases to trimming and J lost 4 bases, with 17 bases between them. The CDR3 extends over 16 amino acids.

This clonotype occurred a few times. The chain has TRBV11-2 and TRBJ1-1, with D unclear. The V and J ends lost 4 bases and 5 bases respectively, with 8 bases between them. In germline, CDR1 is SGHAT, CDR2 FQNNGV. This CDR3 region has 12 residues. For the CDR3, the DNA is TGTGCCAGCAGCTCCGCTTGGACTGAAGCTTTCTTT. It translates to CASSSAWTEAFF.